One and the same sample provided the 22 T cell receptor beta chains below, sequenced in a study of blood T cell repertoires in COVID-19 (dated by TCRdb to 2020 to 2022). The library was produced with the immunoSEQ multiplex PCR assay. Entries here come from immuneACCESS through TCRdb and include only in-frame sequences with V and J called. Some clones fail to appear in such tables; in the studies checked, an unresolved V gene covers under half of the shortfall, and the cause of the remainder is unknown. The sample yields fewer than 200,000 clones; over 60% were counted once. The ten largest clones capture 3.7% of the sample. Sequencing was performed on peripheral blood. These receptors came from a woman aged 80 or older with acute or convalescent COVID-19.

The chain couples TRBV30 to TRBJ1-2; D is perhaps TRBD1 (6 bases). Germline lookup yields CDR1 GTSNPN and CDR2 SVGIG (reference sequence). The CDR3 totals 13 residues. Trimming stripped 3 bases from V and 8 bases from J, with 16 bases between. CDR3 bases: TGTGCCTGGAGGGCAGGGGAGGGTCGGGGCTACACCTTC. This codes for CAWRAGEGRGYTF.

This clone was detected only a few times. V and J are TRBV29-1 and TRBJ2-3, with D possibly TRBD2 on 6 matching bases. In germline, CDR1 is SQVTM, CDR2 ANQGSEA. Trimming removed 1 base from V and 1 base from J, with 9 bases in between. This CDR3 comprises 14 residues. The DNA of the CDR3 is TGCAGCGTTGAAGCGGGAGTTGGCACAGATACGCAGTATTTT. Translating it yields CSVEAGVGTDTQYF.

The V gene is TRBV6-2 or TRBV6-3, the J gene TRBJ2-2; TRBD2 is a possible D gene (6 bases). The V and J ends lost 0 bases and 3 bases respectively, with 11 bases between them. The CDR3 length is 16 residues. Germline assignment: CDR1 MNHEY and CDR2 SVGEGT. CDR3 sequence (DNA): TGTGCCAGCAGTTACTCGTATAGGGACTACACCGGGGAGCTGTTTTTT. Encoded protein: CASSYSYRDYTGELFF.

The rearrangement uses TRBV27 and TRBJ1-1, with TRBD1 matching 7 bases. This CDR3 comprises 14 residues. Losses at the gene ends were 4 bases for V and 10 bases for J; bases not matched to a gene: 12. Germline CDR1 reads MNHEY; CDR2 reads SMNVEV (reference sequence). The DNA of the CDR3 is TGTGCCAGCAGTTCCCAGGGGGTCCAGCTGGGAGCTTTCTTT. This gives the protein CASSSQGVQLGAFF.

The chain links TRBV7-7 to TRBJ2-1; 8 bases agree with TRBD2. The trim removed 5 bases at V and 5 bases at J, leaving 8 bases unmatched. This CDR3 is 15 amino acids long. Per germline, CDR1 SSHAT and CDR2 FNYEAQ (reference sequence). The CDR3 sequence is CASSATGTRNNEQFF. DNA for the CDR3: TGTGCCAGCAGCGCCACCGGGACTAGGAACAATGAGCAGTTCTTC.

The rearrangement uses TRBV24-1 and TRBJ2-1; TRBD1 agrees at 11 bases. Looked up from germline, CDR1 is KGHDR and CDR2 is SFDVKD. V lost 6 bases and J lost 6; bases outside the gene matches: 6. The CDR3 is 15 amino acids. The CDR3 sequence: CATSKEGTGGNEQFF. The DNA of the CDR3 is TGTGCCACCAGTAAGGAAGGGACAGGGGGCAATGAGCAGTTCTTC.

J is TRBJ1-5 and V is TRBV6-1; 9 bases map to TRBD1. The CDR3 loop spans 16 amino acids. J lost 6 bases, V lost 0 bases, and 6 bases had no gene match. The germline CDR1 and CDR2 sequences are MNHNS and SASEGT. Here the CDR3 DNA reads TGTGCCAGCAGTGAAGCGGCCGGGACAGGGACTCAGCCCCAGCATTTT. Encoded protein: CASSEAAGTGTQPQHF.

V gene TRBV11-2 combines with J gene TRBJ2-5, with D tentatively TRBD1 (6 bases). This CDR3 comprises 14 residues. Trimming took 1 base from V and 2 from J, leaving 8 bases between them. Per germline, CDR1 SGHAT and CDR2 FQNNGV. CDR3 protein: CASSLGDRQETQYF. The CDR3, as DNA: TGTGCCAGCAGCTTAGGCGACAGGCAAGAGACCCAGTACTTC.

This chain connects TRBV7-7 to TRBJ2-3; TRBD2 matches at 12 bases. CDR3 size: 15 residues. The trim removed 2 bases at V and 3 bases at J, leaving 0 bases unmatched. CDR1 and CDR2 from the germline V gene are SSHAT and FNYEAQ (reference sequence). This CDR3 is CASSLLAGGTDTQYF. CDR3 nucleotide sequence: TGTGCCAGCAGCTTACTAGCGGGAGGGACAGATACGCAGTATTTT.

V and J are TRBV29-1 and TRBJ2-4; 11 bases match TRBD1. The CDR3 extends over 15 amino acids. CDR1 and CDR2 from the germline V gene are SQVTM and ANQGSEA. Losses at the gene ends were 4 bases for V and 5 bases for J; bases not matched to a gene: 7. CDR3 loop: CSVGTGGAGQNIQYF. CDR3 nucleotide sequence: TGCAGCGTTGGGACAGGGGGCGCGGGACAAAACATTCAGTACTTC.

The rearrangement joins TRBV10-3 to TRBJ1-2, with D perhaps TRBD1 (5 bases). The CDR3 is 13 residues long. V gave up 2 bases and J gave up 7 bases, with 11 bases separating them. The germline V gene has CDR1 ENHRY and CDR2 SYGVKD. The CDR3 loop reads CAISESREGGYTF. The CDR3 DNA reads as TGTGCCATCAGTGAGAGCAGGGAGGGTGGCTACACCTTC.

V usage is TRBV7-2 and J usage is TRBJ2-5, with a possible D match to TRBD1 (6 bases). CDR1 and CDR2 from the germline V gene are SGHTA and FQGNSA. The CDR3 is made up of 14 amino acids. Trimming removed 5 bases at V and 1 base at J, with 11 bases between. CDR3 in amino acids: CASSKDRSQETQYF. The CDR3 DNA reads TGTGCCAGCAGCAAAGACAGGAGCCAAGAGACCCAGTACTTC.

As regards this clone: The junction does not match germline at one end; this may be a read error. The V and J genes are TRBV30 and TRBJ1-4; D gene unclear. This CDR3 contains 12 residues. Germline V gene sequence: CDR1 GTSNPN, CDR2 SVGIG (reference sequence). CDR3 DNA sequence: TGTGCCTGGAGTACTACTAAAGAAAAACTGTTTTTT. It is translated as CAWSTTKEKLFF.

The chain combines TRBV7-9 with TRBJ1-5; D call uncertain. This CDR3 is built from 17 residues. With 2 bases removed from V and 7 bases from J, the gap between germline ends came to 21 bases. Germline V lookup: CDR1 SEHNR, CDR2 FQNEAQ (reference sequence). The CDR3 region is CASSLIPPNVGAQPQHF. As DNA, the CDR3 is TGTGCCAGCAGCTTAATCCCCCCAAATGTCGGTGCCCAGCCCCAGCATTTT.

J is TRBJ2-7 and V is TRBV11-2, with TRBD2 matching over 7 bases. CDR3 length: 14 amino acids. J lost 10 bases, V lost 1 base, and 10 bases had no gene match. Germline loops: CDR1 SGHAT, CDR2 FQNNGV. The CDR3 sequence is CASSLAFTGGPQYF. CDR3 bases: TGTGCCAGCAGCTTAGCCTTTACGGGAGGCCCCCAGTACTTC.

This chain uses TRBV5-6 with TRBJ2-5, with D possibly matching TRBD1 (5 bases). The germline CDR1 and CDR2 sequences are SGHDT and YYEEEE. This CDR3 is 14 amino acids long. With 1 base removed from V and 3 bases from J, the gap between germline ends came to 10 bases. CDR3 amino acids: CASSLWGSKETQYF. The CDR3 coding sequence is TGTGCCAGCAGCTTGTGGGGCAGCAAAGAGACCCAGTACTTC.

CDR3 loop: CASSLVAGDGYTF. Here the CDR3 DNA reads TGCGCCAGCAGCTTGGTCGCCGGTGATGGCTACACCTTC. J is TRBJ1-2 and V is TRBV5-1, with D hard to call. The CDR3 contains 13 residues. Between the trimmed V and J ends, which lost 0 bases and 6 bases, there was a span of 9 bases. Germline lookup yields CDR1 SGHRS and CDR2 YFSETQ.

V and J are TRBV28 and TRBJ2-7; the D gene is possibly TRBD1 (6 bases). V was cut by 5 bases and J by 4 bases, with 18 bases left in between. The CDR3 sequence is 15 residues long. CDR1 is MDHEN, CDR2 SYDVKM, per germline. This CDR3 reads CASSPHLGTQYEQYF. CDR3 nucleotide sequence: TGTGCCAGCAGTCCGCACCTCGGGACACAGTACGAGCAGTACTTC.

V usage is TRBV30 and J usage is TRBJ2-2; maybe TRBD1 (6 bases). The germline V gene encodes CDR1 GTSNPN and CDR2 SVGIG (reference sequence). V lost 5 bases and J 1 base, leaving 11 bases between the germline ends. This CDR3 has 14 amino acids. CDR3 protein: CAWYGTKNTGELFF. CDR3 nucleotide sequence: TGTGCCTGGTATGGGACAAAGAACACCGGGGAGCTGTTTTTT.

The chain is built from TRBV19 and TRBJ2-5; 11 nucleotides match TRBD2. Germline trimming cut 5 bases from V and 5 bases from J; bases unmatched to any gene: 7. The CDR3 loop spans 15 amino acids. CDR1 and CDR2 (germline): LNHDA, SQIVND (reference sequence). The CDR3 region has the DNA TGTGCCAGTAGTTCGATAGCGGGAGGGCCGGAGACCCAGTACTTC. This codes for CASSSIAGGPETQYF.

The chain uses TRBV5-1 and TRBJ2-1, with 12 bases identical to TRBD2. There are 16 residues in the CDR3. J lost 2 bases, V lost 5 bases, and 5 bases had no gene match. CDR1 and CDR2 (germline): SGHRS, YFSETQ. DNA of the CDR3: TGCGCCAGCAGTCAACTAGCGGGAGGCACCTACAATGAGCAGTTCTTC. This encodes CASSQLAGGTYNEQFF.

This chain links TRBV3-1 (or the pseudogene TRBV3-2) with TRBJ2-2, with a tentative D call TRBD1 (5 bases). This CDR3 contains 13 residues. Germline CDR1 LGHDT, CDR2 YNNKEL (reference sequence). Trimming removed 4 bases from V and 7 bases from J, with 10 bases in between. CDR3 in DNA: TGTGCCAGCAGCCTCCAGGGCCGCGGGGAGCTGTTTTTT. It yields the protein CASSLQGRGELFF.